The 10 T cell receptor beta chains below come from one sample, sequenced in a study of blood T cell repertoires in COVID-19. Clones were read by immunoSEQ multiplex PCR, and TCRdb kept only the in-frame ones, dropping some. The sample carries 470,000 or so clones, around nine tenths recorded once. Sequenced sample: PBMCs or T cells enriched from blood (not recorded which). Receptor source: a woman aged 18-29 years with acute COVID-19.

The gene calls are TRBV9 and TRBJ1-2; D ambiguous. CDR1 is SGDLS, CDR2 YYNGEE, per germline. V was trimmed by 4 bases and J by 2 bases, leaving 15 bases between them. This CDR3 is 15 amino acids long. CDR3 amino acids: CASSPDTVRNYGYTF. CDR3 DNA sequence: TGTGCCAGCAGCCCCGACACCGTCCGAAACTATGGCTACACCTTC.

The chain joins TRBV5-1 to TRBJ2-2; D remains ambiguous. V shed 2 bases and J shed 0 bases, with 8 bases lying between them. This CDR3 region has 15 residues. CDR1 SGHRS and CDR2 YFSETQ come from the germline V gene. CDR3 region: CASSFGDANTGELFF. CDR3 nucleotide sequence: TGCGCCAGCAGCTTTGGAGACGCGAACACCGGGGAGCTGTTTTTT. The whole variable domain, remainder taken from reference TRBV5-1 and TRBJ2-2, is KAGVTQTPRYLIKTRGQQVTLSCSPISGHRSVSWYQQTPGQGLQFLFEYFSETQRNKGNFPGRFSGRQFSNSRSEMNVSTLELGDSALYLCASSFGDANTGELFFGEGSRLTVL.

The chain links TRBV19 to TRBJ2-7; the match to TRBD2 covers 7 bases. CDR1 LNHDA and CDR2 SQIVND come from the germline V gene (reference sequence). V trimming: 2 bases; J trimming: 0 bases; junction bases outside the gene matches: 1. The CDR3 extends over 14 amino acids. This chain's CDR3 is CASSITGGSYEQYF. The CDR3 DNA follows: TGTGCCAGTAGTATAACGGGGGGCTCCTACGAGCAGTACTTC.

This chain connects TRBV2 to TRBJ2-5; D possibly corresponds to TRBD1 (6 bases). With 7 bases removed from V and 4 bases from J, the gap between germline ends came to 10 bases. CDR3 length equals 12 residues. Germline V gene data show CDR1 as SNHLY and CDR2 as FYNNEI. The CDR3 loop reads CASNRVSETQYF. Written as DNA, the CDR3 is TGTGCCAGCAACAGGGTATCAGAGACCCAGTACTTC.

This clone was recorded at least ten times. This chain connects TRBV9 to TRBJ2-1, with 8 positions matching TRBD2. Trimming removed 4 bases from V and 8 bases from J; junction bases left unmatched: 17. From germline, CDR1 is SGDLS and CDR2 YYNGEE. The CDR3 runs 17 residues. The CDR3 region has the DNA TGTGCCAGCAGCCTAGACCAAGCGGGAGCCAATAGGGATGAGCAGTTCTTC. Protein product: CASSLDQAGANRDEQFF.

This chain joins TRBV1 and TRBJ2-1; TRBD2 is taken as the D call from the table, unchecked against the DNA. TRBV1 is a documented pseudogene. This CDR3 is 16 amino acids long. This chain's CDR3 is CTSSQEGGGPLREQFF. DNA of the CDR3: TGCACCAGCAGCCAAGAGGGGGGAGGGCCATTGCGGGAGCAGTTCTTC.

V is TRBV7-2 and J is TRBJ1-2; TRBD1 agrees at 7 bases. The ends lost 5 bases at V and 5 bases at J; junction bases unmatched: 8. The V gene's germline CDR1 is SGHTA and CDR2 FQGNSA. This CDR3 region has 14 residues. The CDR3 sequence: CASSARQGRYGYTF. The CDR3 DNA reads as TGTGCCAGCAGCGCACGACAGGGAAGGTATGGCTACACCTTC.

J is TRBJ2-7 and V is TRBV30, with TRBD1 identical over 9 bases. Per the germline V gene, CDR1 is GTSNPN and CDR2 is SVGIG (reference sequence). The CDR3 totals 12 residues. CDR3 residues: CALGDRVGEQYF. CDR3 sequence (DNA): TGTGCGCTCGGGGACAGGGTAGGCGAGCAGTACTTC.

The genes are TRBV10-3 and TRBJ1-5; 7 positions match TRBD1. The V segment lost 3 bases and the J segment 12 bases; nucleotides outside the gene matches: 2. The CDR3 runs 11 residues. Germline CDR1 and CDR2: ENHRY and SYGVKD. The CDR3 reads CAISEGQVQHF. In DNA, the CDR3 is TGTGCCATCAGTGAAGGACAGGTCCAGCATTTT.

The chain recombines TRBV5-1 with TRBJ2-2; 7 nucleotides align to TRBD2. In germline, CDR1 is SGHRS, CDR2 YFSETQ. This CDR3 region has 15 residues. Trimming at V came to 5 bases and at J to 4 bases, leaving 8 bases not matched to a gene. CDR3 nucleotide sequence: TGCGCCAGCAGGACCAACCCGGGGGGCACCGGGGAGCTGTTTTTT. Translating it yields CASRTNPGGTGELFF. The full variable domain, with the rest looked up from reference TRBV5-1 and TRBJ2-2, is KAGVTQTPRYLIKTRGQQVTLSCSPISGHRSVSWYQQTPGQGLQFLFEYFSETQRNKGNFPGRFSGRQFSNSRSEMNVSTLELGDSALYLCASRTNPGGTGELFFGEGSRLTVL.